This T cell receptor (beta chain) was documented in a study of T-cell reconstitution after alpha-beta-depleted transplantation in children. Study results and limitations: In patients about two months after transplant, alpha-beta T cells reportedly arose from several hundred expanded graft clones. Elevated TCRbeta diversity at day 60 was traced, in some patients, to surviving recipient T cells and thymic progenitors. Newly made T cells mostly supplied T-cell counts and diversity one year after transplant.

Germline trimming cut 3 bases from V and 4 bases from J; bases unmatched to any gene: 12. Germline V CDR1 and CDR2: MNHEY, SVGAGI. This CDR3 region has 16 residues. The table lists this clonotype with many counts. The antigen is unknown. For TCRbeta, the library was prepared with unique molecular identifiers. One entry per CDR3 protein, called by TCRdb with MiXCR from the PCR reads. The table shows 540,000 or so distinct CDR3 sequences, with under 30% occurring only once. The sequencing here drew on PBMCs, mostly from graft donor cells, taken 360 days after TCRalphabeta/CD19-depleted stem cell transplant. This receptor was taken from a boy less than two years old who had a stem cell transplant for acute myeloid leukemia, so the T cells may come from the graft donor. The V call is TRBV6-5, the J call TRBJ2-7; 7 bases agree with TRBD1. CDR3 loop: CASSYTPGTAPYEQYV. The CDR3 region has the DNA TGTGCCAGCAGTTATACTCCCGGGACAGCGCCGTACGAGCAGTACGTC.